A selection of T cell receptor beta chains follows, all from one sample in a study of identical twins. One entry per CDR3 protein, called by TCRdb with MiXCR from the 5' RACE reads. Of around 650,000 distinct CDR3 sequences detected, under 8.5% appear once; the ten largest clones hold around 1.6%. The sample was also reused in another study, on yellow fever vaccine responses in identical twins.

The sequencing input was PBMCs. The receptors were sampled from a woman aged 18 to 35 in good health. Each CDR3 is given without its conserved first and last residue.

j_call v_call cdr3_aa
TRBJ1-5 TRBV24-1 ATSDGDRGYQPQH
TRBJ2-1 TRBV5-1 ASSFYALGLDNEQF
TRBJ2-7 TRBV2 ASNAGGLADSYEQY
TRBJ2-1 TRBV20-1 SARDPDRVNEQF
TRBJ1-3 TRBV10-3 ATSENTIY
TRBJ2-4 TRBV18 ASSPTISGSQNIQY
TRBJ2-5 TRBV2 ASSEQLETQY
TRBJ2-1 TRBV7-8 ASSSNALDEQF
TRBJ2-1 TRBV12-5 ASGQSGTPNEQF
TRBJ1-1 TRBV20-1 SAPRGFNAEAF
TRBJ2-1 TRBV7-8 ASSPIGGINEQF
TRBJ2-3 TRBV6-1 ASSEQGTSTDTQY
TRBJ2-7 TRBV20-1 SAIGASLYEQY
TRBJ1-1 TRBV28 ASNPGDRNTEAF
TRBJ2-7 TRBV24-1 ATSDRAKSYEQY
TRBJ2-5 TRBV20-1 SASRTSQGETQY
TRBJ2-3 TRBV24-1 ATSDWRGGADTQY
TRBJ2-1 TRBV2 ASSDEGPNEQF
TRBJ2-4 TRBV9 ASSSPGGTGKNIQY
TRBJ1-2 TRBV12-3/TRBV12-4 ASSTNKEAAYGYT
TRBJ2-1 TRBV20-1 SALRGNSYNEQF
TRBJ2-2 TRBV12-3/TRBV12-4 ASRSNRGNTGELF
TRBJ1-5 TRBV2 ASSVTRVSQPQH
TRBJ2-4 TRBV6-1 ASSDWWTLAKNIQY
TRBJ2-5 TRBV28 ASSLPPPQNQETQY
TRBJ2-1 TRBV12-3/TRBV12-4 ASSRTTSGRSSYNEQF
TRBJ2-5 TRBV20-1 SARPTTGYLETQY
TRBJ2-1 TRBV12-3/TRBV12-4 ASRPLSGKWFNEQF
TRBJ2-5 TRBV6-4 ASSASQGAEETQY
TRBJ2-1 TRBV13 ASSPGTNWNEQF
TRBJ1-1 TRBV5-1 ASSPAGGLTEAF
TRBJ1-1 TRBV20-1 SASWESGNTEAF
TRBJ2-1 TRBV4-1 ASSQEAVAGDPEQF
TRBJ2-3 TRBV5-1 ASSLSGLGTDTQY
TRBJ2-7 TRBV10-3 AISAYEVKQY
TRBJ2-4 TRBV10-3 AISDLGAKNIQY
TRBJ1-6 TRBV27 ASRKDLQNSPLH
TRBJ2-5 TRBV7-9 ASSERVGSVGTQY
TRBJ1-3 TRBV24-1 ATSDLVISGNTIY
TRBJ2-7 TRBV5-1 ASSPEPGAGYEQY
TRBJ2-2 TRBV29-1 SGTLTRGEAGELF
TRBJ2-1 TRBV15 ATSRVTSGRRWVGNEQF
TRBJ1-1 TRBV5-1 ASSPRGNTEAF
TRBJ2-7 TRBV5-1 ASSLSHSLIDEQY
TRBJ1-5 TRBV3-1 ASSQDRSAGVPSNQPQH
TRBJ2-3 TRBV29-1 SVEGLAGAVTDTQY
TRBJ2-1 TRBV12-3/TRBV12-4 ASSRRDNEQF
TRBJ2-3 TRBV11-3 ASSLGEARDTQY
TRBJ1-4 TRBV10-1 ASSGGPPNEKLF
TRBJ2-3 TRBV24-1 ATSDATSYSTDTQY
TRBJ1-2 TRBV28 ASSFAGTGGDGYT
TRBJ2-1 TRBV6-5 ASSYSNIGGELYNEQF
TRBJ2-1 TRBV12-3/TRBV12-4 ASSLRGGLGNEQF
TRBJ2-4 TRBV7-9 ASSLVQGDLDIQY
TRBJ2-7 TRBV7-9 ASSLIENEQY
TRBJ2-7 TRBV6-6 ASSYWGSYEQY
TRBJ2-1 TRBV6-1 ASRGTGGLGNEQF